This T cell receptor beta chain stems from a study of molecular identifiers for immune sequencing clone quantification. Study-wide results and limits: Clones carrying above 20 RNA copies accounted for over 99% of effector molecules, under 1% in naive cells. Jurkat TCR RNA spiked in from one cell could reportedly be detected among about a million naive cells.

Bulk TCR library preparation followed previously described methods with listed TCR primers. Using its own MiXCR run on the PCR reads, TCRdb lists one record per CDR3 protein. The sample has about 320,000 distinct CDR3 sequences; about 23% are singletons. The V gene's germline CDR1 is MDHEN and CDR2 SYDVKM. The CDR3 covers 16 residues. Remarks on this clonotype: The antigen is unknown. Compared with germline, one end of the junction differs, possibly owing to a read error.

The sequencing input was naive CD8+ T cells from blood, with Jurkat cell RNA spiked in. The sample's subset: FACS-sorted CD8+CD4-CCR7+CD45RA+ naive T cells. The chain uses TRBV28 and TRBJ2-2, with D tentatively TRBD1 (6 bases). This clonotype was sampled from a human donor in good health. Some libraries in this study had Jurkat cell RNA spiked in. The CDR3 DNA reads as TGTGCCAGCAGTGTGGGACACAGTACGAACACCGGGGAGCTGTGTTTT. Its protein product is CASSVGHSTNTGELCF.